A single sample gave rise to the 24 T cell receptor beta chains below, sequenced in a study of cytomegalovirus exposure and HLA in healthy donors. This PCR relied on a set of 60 Vbeta primers and 13 Jbeta primers. Sequencing used immunoSEQ multiplex PCR; TCRdb keeps in-frame clones, though not all of them. The repertoire includes 100,000 or so clones, 75% to 85% of them detected once, and 4.1% sits in the top ten. Sequencing was carried out using PBMCs. The receptors stem from a female donor in good health and CMV-seropositive.

The chain employs TRBV7-2 and TRBJ1-4, with a possible D match to TRBD1 (6 bases). The CDR3 is made up of 14 amino acids. Deletions cut 3 bases from V and 8 bases from J, with 13 bases between. Germline assignment: CDR1 SGHTA and CDR2 FQGNSA. The CDR3 DNA follows: TGTGCCAGCAGCTTCGGGGGGCGACAGGAAAAACTGTTTTTT. It translates to CASSFGGRQEKLFF.

The CDR3 nucleotides are TGTGCCAGCAGCTTAGGCGGATTACAAGATACGCAGTATTTT. It yields the protein CASSLGGLQDTQYF. This chain connects TRBV7-7 to TRBJ2-3; no clear D. Germline CDR1 SSHAT, CDR2 FNYEAQ (reference sequence). V was shortened by 1 base and J by 5 bases, with 10 bases between the two germline ends. The CDR3 is 14 residues long. The whole variable domain, remainder taken from reference TRBV7-7 and TRBJ2-3, is GAGVSQSPRYKVTKRGQDVTLRCDPISSHATLYWYQQALGQGPEFLTYFNYEAQPDKSGLPSDRFSAERPEGSISTLTIQRTEQRDSAMYRCASSLGGLQDTQYFGPGTRLTVL.

This sequence joins TRBV5-1 and TRBJ2-5, with D possibly being TRBD1 (5 bases). This CDR3 has 13 amino acids. Germline V gene lookup returns CDR1 SGHRS and CDR2 YFSETQ. Trimming took 0 bases from V and 5 from J, leaving 8 bases between them. The CDR3 protein is CASSLGGKETQYF. The CDR3 region has the DNA TGCGCCAGCAGCTTGGGGGGCAAGGAGACCCAGTACTTC.

CDR3 amino acids: CSARVISPLHF. Written as DNA, the CDR3 is TGCAGTGCTAGAGTAATCTCACCCCTCCACTTT. The chain joins TRBV20-1 to TRBJ1-6; D ambiguous. Germline V lookup: CDR1 DFQATT, CDR2 SNEGSKA (reference sequence). The CDR3 covers 11 residues. The V end lost 1 base, the J end lost 10 bases, and 5 bases lay between the germline ends.

This rearrangement joins TRBV5-4 to TRBJ2-5, with TRBD2 matching 13 bases. The length of the CDR3 is 16 residues. Germline CDR1 and CDR2: SGHNT and YYREEE (reference sequence). The ends lost 3 bases at V and 5 bases at J; junction bases unmatched: 7. The CDR3, as DNA: TGTGCCAGCAGCTCGGGGACTAGCGGGGTATGGGAGACCCAGTACTTC. It encodes CASSSGTSGVWETQYF.

V is TRBV18 and J is TRBJ1-1, with 8 bases that match TRBD1. Germline assignment: CDR1 KGHSH and CDR2 LQKENI. V lost 6 bases and J lost 4; bases outside the gene matches: 7. The CDR3 runs to 14 residues. The CDR3 bases are TGTGCCAGCTCTTCCAGGGGGCAGAGCACTGAAGCTTTCTTT. It translates to CASSSRGQSTEAFF.

V is TRBV14 and J is TRBJ1-2; no clear D gene. CDR3 length: 14 residues. Germline-derived CDR1 and CDR2 are SGHDN and FVKESK. Trimming stripped 1 base from V and 4 bases from J, with 10 bases between. The CDR3 region has the DNA TGTGCCAGCAGCCAAGTTGGGCTACCCTATGGCTACACCTTC. It is translated as CASSQVGLPYGYTF.

The sample holds a few counts of this clone. This sequence joins TRBV18 and TRBJ2-1; the D gene is possibly TRBD2 (7 bases). Deletions cut 3 bases from V and 6 bases from J, with 21 bases between. Germline V gene lookup returns CDR1 KGHSH and CDR2 LQKENI. CDR3 length: 17 residues. CDR3 nucleotide sequence: TGTGCCAGCTCACCTGCGGGAACAGGGAGGGTAGGCAATGAGCAGTTCTTC. Protein sequence: CASSPAGTGRVGNEQFF.

The rearrangement joins TRBV6-5 to TRBJ2-5, with 9 bases fitting TRBD2. The CDR3 contains 16 residues. The V segment lost 2 bases and the J segment 3 bases; nucleotides outside the gene matches: 7. Germline assignment: CDR1 MNHEY and CDR2 SVGAGI. CDR3 nucleotide sequence: TGTGCCAGCAGTTACAGTGGTAGCGGGAGCGAAGAGACCCAGTACTTC. Amino acid sequence: CASSYSGSGSEETQYF.

The chain couples TRBV7-9 to TRBJ1-1; D is perhaps TRBD1 (5 bases). V was trimmed by 1 base and J by 5 bases, leaving 17 bases between them. Germline V gene lookup returns CDR1 SEHNR and CDR2 FQNEAQ (reference sequence). There are 16 residues in the CDR3. The CDR3 region is CASSLGGLRLETEAFF. As DNA, the CDR3 is TGTGCCAGCAGCTTAGGGGGACTTAGGTTAGAGACTGAAGCTTTCTTT.

V gene TRBV5-1 combines with J gene TRBJ2-3; D may be TRBD1 (6 bases). CDR3 length: 16 residues. CDR1 and CDR2 from the germline V gene are SGHRS and YFSETQ. Trimming took 3 bases from V and 3 from J, leaving 17 bases between them. CDR3 DNA sequence: TGCGCCAGCAGCTCCCCCCAGCAGGGGAGAACAGATACGCAGTATTTT. Its protein is CASSSPQQGRTDTQYF.

The V call is TRBV29-1, the J call TRBJ2-1; 12 bases map to TRBD2. The germline gives CDR1 SQVTM, CDR2 ANQGSEA. The CDR3 runs 14 residues. V trimming: 4 bases; J trimming: 7 bases; junction bases outside the gene matches: 5. This CDR3 is CSVGLAGGRNEQFF. CDR3 coding DNA: TGCAGCGTTGGGCTAGCGGGGGGGCGGAATGAGCAGTTCTTC.

The V gene is TRBV5-5, the J gene TRBJ1-3; 9 bases agree with TRBD1. The V gene's germline CDR1 is SGHKS and CDR2 YYEKEE (reference sequence). Trimming removed 3 bases from V and 2 bases from J; junction bases left unmatched: 6. This CDR3 contains 16 residues. Here the CDR3 reads CASSSITGGAGNTIYF. The CDR3 nucleotides read TGTGCCAGCAGCTCAATAACAGGGGGCGCTGGAAACACCATATATTTT.

The V and J genes are TRBV5-5 and TRBJ2-7, with TRBD2 matching over 7 bases. The CDR3 has 14 amino acids. The germline V gene has CDR1 SGHKS and CDR2 YYEKEE (reference sequence). V dropped 4 bases and J dropped 2; count of bases not matched to a gene: 6. The CDR3 DNA reads as TGTGCCAGCAGCGGGGGGGACCGAACCTACGAGCAGTACTTC. Protein: CASSGGDRTYEQYF.

The table lists this clone with a count of one. The gene calls are TRBV7-9 and TRBJ2-7; 11 positions agree with TRBD2. Trimming took 5 bases from V and 5 from J; bases not matched to a gene: 8. Germline V gives CDR1 SEHNR, CDR2 FQNEAQ (reference sequence). This CDR3 region has 15 residues. Here the CDR3 reads CASSTTSGNVDEQYF. The CDR3 DNA reads TGTGCCAGCAGCACGACTAGCGGGAACGTGGACGAGCAGTACTTC. Supplemented by reference TRBV7-9 and TRBJ2-7, the full variable domain reads DTGVSQNPRHKITKRGQNVTFRCDPISEHNRLYWYRQTLGQGPEFLTYFQNEAQLEKSRLLSDRFSAERPKGSFSTLEIQRTEQGDSAMYLCASSTTSGNVDEQYFGPGTRLTVT.

V gene TRBV2 combines with J gene TRBJ2-7, with 8 bases lining up with TRBD2. V shed 3 bases, J shed 2 bases, and the junction held 9 bases outside the gene matches. CDR1 and CDR2 (germline): SNHLY, FYNNEI. The CDR3 loop spans 16 amino acids. Written as DNA, the CDR3 is TGTGCCAGCAGTGAGGTGGTTAGCGGGATTCCCTACGAGCAGTACTTC. Amino acid sequence: CASSEVVSGIPYEQYF.

The rearrangement joins TRBV11-2 to TRBJ2-3; TRBD2 matches at 10 bases. CDR1 is SGHAT and CDR2 is FQNNGV in the germline V gene. V dropped 3 bases and J dropped 3; count of bases not matched to a gene: 9. The length of the CDR3 is 17 residues. The CDR3 bases are TGTGCCAGCAGCTTGCAGCGGGGGGGCCTTAGGACAGATACGCAGTATTTT. Encoded protein: CASSLQRGGLRTDTQYF.

The CDR3: CASSFGGANQPQHF. In DNA, the CDR3 is TGTGCCAGCAGCTTTGGGGGGGCCAATCAGCCCCAGCATTTT. This chain uses TRBV5-4 with TRBJ1-5; perhaps TRBD1 as D (6 bases). Trimming removed 2 bases at V and 3 bases at J, with 9 bases between. The germline V gene encodes CDR1 SGHNT and CDR2 YYREEE (reference sequence). CDR3 size: 14 residues.

The V gene is TRBV5-1, the J gene TRBJ2-2; 10 nucleotides align to TRBD1. Per the germline V gene, CDR1 is SGHRS and CDR2 is YFSETQ. J lost 6 bases, V lost 4 bases, and 12 bases had no gene match. CDR3 length: 17 amino acids. CDR3 amino acids: CASSRAAGQGTAGELFF. CDR3 sequence (DNA): TGCGCCAGCAGCCGCGCTGCGGGACAGGGGACCGCCGGGGAGCTGTTTTTT.

The chain uses TRBV5-1 and TRBJ2-7; D might be TRBD2 (7 bases). The germline CDR1 and CDR2 sequences are SGHRS and YFSETQ. The CDR3 is 14 amino acids. Trimming took 4 bases from V and 3 from J, leaving 14 bases between them. The CDR3 DNA reads as TGCGCCAGCAGCAGAACAGGGACTAACTACGAGCAGTACTTC. The encoded protein is CASSRTGTNYEQYF.

The rearrangement links TRBV5-1 to TRBJ2-7; 8 bases map to TRBD2. The V and J ends lost 4 bases and 5 bases, in that order; junction bases with no gene match: 17. Germline CDR1 reads SGHRS; CDR2 reads YFSETQ. The CDR3 loop spans 17 amino acids. CDR3 DNA: TGCGCCAGCAGCGGCCAGCCTTCGGGGGGGGGAAGGAACGAGCAGTACTTC. This encodes CASSGQPSGGGRNEQYF.

The rearrangement joins TRBV5-6 to TRBJ2-1; 11 bases map to TRBD2. V lost 3 bases, J lost 6 bases, and 2 bases stayed unmatched. The CDR3 consists of 14 residues. Germline loops: CDR1 SGHDT, CDR2 YYEEEE. The CDR3 here is CASSYGTSGNEQFF. As DNA, the CDR3 is TGTGCCAGCAGCTACGGGACTAGCGGCAATGAGCAGTTCTTC.

This sequence joins TRBV7-9 and TRBJ1-1, with D possibly being TRBD1 (6 bases). Deletions cut 1 base from V and 1 base from J, with 10 bases between. The CDR3 spans 15 residues. Germline values: CDR1 SEHNR, CDR2 FQNEAQ (reference sequence). The CDR3: CASSLGSGQNTEAFF. The CDR3, as DNA: TGTGCCAGCAGCTTAGGATCGGGACAGAACACTGAAGCTTTCTTT.

Concerning this clone: Distinct nucleotide sequences in the sample also encode this CDR3. This chain uses TRBV13 with TRBJ2-3, with TRBD2 matching over 7 bases. Germline V gene lookup returns CDR1 PRHDT and CDR2 FYEKMQ (reference sequence). This CDR3 spans 17 amino acids. Trimming took 5 bases from V and 2 from J; bases not matched to a gene: 13. The CDR3 DNA follows: TGTGCCAGCAGCCTACTAATGGAGGGAGGGAACACAGATACGCAGTATTTT. It specifies CASSLLMEGGNTDTQYF.